This T cell receptor (beta chain) came from a study of patients and donors after allogeneic stem cell transplantation (dated by TCRdb to the early 2020s). The library was built by means of RT-PCR. The reads were generated on a NextSeq 550. TCRdb took the public reads, trimmed them with fastp at Q25, ran MiXCR for clone calling and kept in-frame beta chains. Rows merge per CDR3 protein into single entries with the most common DNA and genes. The table for this sample lists about 150,000 distinct CDR3 sequences; roughly 35% of them were counted only once. 40% to 55% of the sample is taken by the ten largest. V and J are truncated by 1 base and 5 bases respectively, leaving an intervening sequence of 20 bases. From its cysteine to its phenylalanine, the CDR3 spans 18 amino acids. Only CDR3 DNA remains: 54 bases, in frame from the first base. CDR1 LGHNA and CDR2 YNFKEQ were looked up in the germline V gene.

Regarding this clonotype: The specificity of this receptor is unknown. The input lacks base qualities; no much larger clone sits a single base away.

The V and J segments used are TRBV4-2 and TRBJ2-2; possibly the D gene is TRBD2, per 5 matching bases. This TCR came from a human donor who was either an allogeneic HSCT recipient or a stem cell or donor lymphocyte infusion donor (not recorded which). It is not recorded whose cells these are; they may come from a transplant donor. Sequencing was carried out using blood, either unsorted or a sorted T cell fraction (not recorded which). The DNA is as follows: TGTGCCAGCAGCCAAGTTCGGATTCTAGCAGGAGAGACCGGGGAGCTGTTTTTT. Its protein product is CASSQVRILAGETGELFF.